These 30 T cell receptor beta chains were sequenced from one sample in a study of blood T cell repertoires in COVID-19. Profiled with immunoSEQ multiplex PCR; TCRdb holds only in-frame clones, not every one. The data contain approximately 140,000 clones, roughly 83% of them singletons. Sequences were obtained from peripheral blood. These TCRs come from a woman of 80 years or more with acute or convalescent COVID-19.

This chain connects TRBV6-6 to TRBJ1-1, with D maybe TRBD1 (6 bases). The CDR3 has 15 residues. Trimming removed 0 bases at V and 1 base at J, with 9 bases between. Germline lookup yields CDR1 MNHNY and CDR2 SVGAGI (reference sequence). CDR3 DNA: TGTGCCAGCAGTTACTCCGACAGGAGGAACACTGAAGCTTTCTTT. Its translation is CASSYSDRRNTEAFF.

The table lists this clone with a few counts. The chain is built from TRBV6-5 and TRBJ1-2; possible D gene TRBD1, 5 bases. V lost 5 bases, J lost 4 bases, and 17 bases lay in between. In germline, CDR1 is MNHEY, CDR2 SVGAGI. The CDR3 runs 15 residues. CDR3 nucleotide sequence: TGTGCCAGCAGTCGAGCGGGGACCGCTAGCTATGGCTACACCTTC. Protein sequence: CASSRAGTASYGYTF.

V is TRBV4-3 and J is TRBJ2-3; TRBD2 is a possible D gene (6 bases). The V gene's germline CDR1 is LGHNA and CDR2 YSLEER. V lost 5 bases and J 1 base, leaving 13 bases between the germline ends. The CDR3 consists of 15 residues. The CDR3: CASSTQLARTDTQYF. The DNA of the CDR3 is TGCGCCAGCAGCACCCAACTAGCCCGCACAGATACGCAGTATTTT.

The rearrangement joins TRBV18 to TRBJ2-1; TRBD1 agrees at 10 bases. V shed 5 bases and J 8 bases; nucleotides not matched to a gene: 15. The CDR3 extends over 17 amino acids. Per the germline V gene, CDR1 is KGHSH and CDR2 is LQKENI. This CDR3 reads CASSARVPDRGIHEQFF. CDR3 coding DNA: TGTGCCAGCTCAGCCCGCGTGCCGGACAGGGGGATTCATGAGCAGTTCTTC.

The chain uses TRBV6-5 and TRBJ2-7, with 13 bases fitting TRBD2. CDR1 MNHEY and CDR2 SVGAGI come from the germline V gene. The CDR3 sequence is 13 residues long. With 10 bases clipped from V and 5 bases from J, the junction kept 5 bases outside the gene matches. Here the CDR3 reads CATGTSGINEQYF. The DNA of the CDR3 is TGTGCCACCGGGACTAGCGGGATCAACGAGCAGTACTTC.

This chain uses TRBV3-1 (or the pseudogene TRBV3-2) with TRBJ1-5; 7 bases fit TRBD1. Trimming took 4 bases from V and 6 from J; bases not matched to a gene: 18. Germline V CDR1 and CDR2: LGHDT, YNNKEL (reference sequence). This CDR3 comprises 18 residues. The CDR3 bases are TGTGCCAGCAGCCGGTACCGGGACAGACAGGCGAGGGGTCAGCCCCAGCATTTT. It specifies CASSRYRDRQARGQPQHF.

The chain employs TRBV19 and TRBJ2-3; the D gene is possibly TRBD1 (5 bases). CDR1 is LNHDA and CDR2 is SQIVND in the germline V gene (reference sequence). This CDR3 spans 14 amino acids. V shed 9 bases and J shed 6 bases, with 19 bases lying between them. CDR3 nucleotide sequence: TGTGCCAGCCATGGGGCAGGGAAACCGGATACGCAGTATTTT. Its protein is CASHGAGKPDTQYF.

The chain joins TRBV5-1 to TRBJ1-4; 7 nucleotides agree with TRBD1. V lost 0 bases and J lost 7; bases outside the gene matches: 9. Per the germline V gene, CDR1 is SGHRS and CDR2 is YFSETQ. This CDR3 region has 16 residues. The CDR3 DNA sequence: TGCGCCAGCAGCTTGGAATCGGCAGGGGGAACTGAAAAACTGTTTTTT. It codes for CASSLESAGGTEKLFF.

The chain carries TRBV5-5 and TRBJ1-5; TRBD1 might be the D (5 bases). Germline CDR1 and CDR2: SGHKS and YYEKEE (reference sequence). The CDR3 is 16 amino acids. Trimming took 0 bases from V and 3 from J, leaving 13 bases between them. This CDR3 reads CASSLAPGINNQPQHF. Written as DNA, the CDR3 is TGTGCCAGCAGCTTGGCCCCAGGGATCAACAATCAGCCCCAGCATTTT.

This clone has only one observation. This chain joins TRBV5-6 and TRBJ2-1; TRBD2 aligns across 11 bases. CDR3 length: 15 residues. V gave up 5 bases and J gave up 5 bases; unmatched junction bases: 6. Looked up from germline, CDR1 is SGHDT and CDR2 is YYEEEE. This CDR3 is CASRSGTSGNNEQFF. For the CDR3, the DNA is TGTGCCAGCAGATCCGGGACTAGCGGAAACAATGAGCAGTTCTTC. Filled out from reference TRBV5-6 and TRBJ2-1, the complete variable domain reads DAGVTQSPTHLIKTRGQQVTLRCSPKSGHDTVSWYQQALGQGPQFIFQYYEEEERQRGNFPDRFSGHQFPNYSSELNVNALLLGDSALYLCASRSGTSGNNEQFFGPGTRLTVL.

The CDR3 sequence: CATSRVPRKNTDTQYF. The CDR3 DNA is TGTGCCACCAGCAGAGTTCCTAGGAAAAACACAGATACGCAGTATTTT. This sequence joins TRBV15 and TRBJ2-3; no definite D call. Germline CDR1 is LNHNV and CDR2 is YYDKDF (reference sequence). CDR3 length equals 16 residues. Trimming cost V 1 base and J 2 bases, with 13 bases left between them.

This chain joins TRBV20-1 and TRBJ2-7; 8 positions match TRBD2. J gave up 3 bases and V 3 bases, and 4 bases lay outside the gene matches. CDR3 size: 13 residues. Per germline, CDR1 DFQATT and CDR2 SNEGSKA (reference sequence). CDR3 DNA sequence: TGCAGTGCTAGTTCTGGGACTAGCTACGAGCAGTACTTC. Protein product: CSASSGTSYEQYF.

The chain couples TRBV19 to TRBJ1-2, with 7 bases matching TRBD1. The CDR3 is 14 amino acids. Germline CDR1 reads LNHDA; CDR2 reads SQIVND (reference sequence). Losses at the gene ends were 4 bases for V and 2 bases for J; bases not matched to a gene: 4. The CDR3 loop reads CASSKGTVNYGYTF. The CDR3 DNA follows: TGTGCCAGTAGTAAGGGGACAGTGAACTATGGCTACACCTTC.

This clone was recorded once. V is TRBV28 and J is TRBJ2-3; 9 bases fit TRBD2. V lost 7 bases and J lost 7; bases outside the gene matches: 9. The CDR3 runs to 14 residues. Germline V lookup: CDR1 MDHEN, CDR2 SYDVKM. The CDR3 loop reads CASIPGLAPNTQYF. As DNA, the CDR3 is TGTGCCAGCATACCGGGACTAGCTCCTAATACGCAGTATTTT.

This clone turned up a few times. J is TRBJ2-1 and V is TRBV4-1, with 16 bases that match TRBD2. The junction had 10 bases not matched to a gene; V was cut back by 4 bases and J by 10 bases. The CDR3 contains 17 residues. Germline V gene data show CDR1 as MGHRA and CDR2 as YSYEKL. CDR3 nucleotides: TGCGCCAGCAGCCCAGGGACTAGCGGGGGGGCCTTCTCCGAGCAGTTCTTC. Protein: CASSPGTSGGAFSEQFF.

This clone was recorded a few times. This sequence joins TRBV2 and TRBJ1-2, with 7 bases that match TRBD1. Germline CDR1 and CDR2: SNHLY and FYNNEI. CDR3 length: 14 residues. Trimming took 5 bases from V and 2 from J; bases not matched to a gene: 5. Written as DNA, the CDR3 is TGTGCCAGCAGTAAAGGACAGGACAACTATGGCTACACCTTC. Translating gives CASSKGQDNYGYTF.

The J gene is TRBJ2-5, the V gene TRBV5-1; 7 nucleotides agree with TRBD1. V lost 4 bases to trimming and J lost 5 bases; unmatched junction nucleotides: 11. The CDR3 is 15 amino acids. CDR1 is SGHRS, CDR2 YFSETQ, per germline. CDR3 amino acids: CASSRRQGIGETQYF. The DNA for the CDR3 is TGCGCCAGCAGCCGCCGACAGGGTATTGGGGAGACCCAGTACTTC.

The table lists this clone with a count of one. This chain connects TRBV27 to TRBJ2-5; D ambiguous. The germline gives CDR1 MNHEY, CDR2 SMNVEV (reference sequence). V was cut by 6 bases and J by 2 bases, with 22 bases left in between. This CDR3 comprises 17 residues. The CDR3, as DNA: TGTGCCAGCAGCGCCGGAGTGAGTACTACCTTTCAAGAGACCCAGTACTTC. Its translation: CASSAGVSTTFQETQYF.

The chain combines TRBV6-4 with TRBJ1-1, with a weak D call TRBD1 (6 bases). Germline assignment: CDR1 MRHNA and CDR2 SNTAGT. Trimming removed 3 bases at V and 5 bases at J, with 10 bases between. The CDR3 runs 13 residues. The CDR3 sequence: CASSEGAGTEAFF. For the CDR3, the DNA is TGTGCCAGCAGTGAGGGGGCAGGGACTGAAGCTTTCTTT.

The rearrangement links TRBV6-6 to TRBJ2-5; tentatively, D is TRBD1 (5 bases). Germline V gene sequence: CDR1 MNHNY, CDR2 SVGAGI (reference sequence). The length of the CDR3 is 16 residues. The V end lost 0 bases, the J end lost 2 bases, and 13 bases lay between the germline ends. The CDR3 DNA is TGTGCCAGCAGTTACTCAGGACACCTCAGTCAAGAGACCCAGTACTTC. This sequence encodes CASSYSGHLSQETQYF.

This chain joins TRBV27 and TRBJ1-5; 9 bases fit TRBD1. The CDR3 consists of 15 residues. Looked up from germline, CDR1 is MNHEY and CDR2 is SMNVEV (reference sequence). The junction had 7 bases not matched to a gene; V was cut back by 3 bases and J by 7 bases. CDR3 nucleotide sequence: TGTGCCAGCAGTTTGATCGGACAGGGGACCCAGCCCCAGCATTTT. This codes for CASSLIGQGTQPQHF.

This rearrangement joins TRBV5-1 to TRBJ2-3, with 11 bases identical to TRBD1. This CDR3 has 14 residues. CDR1 is SGHRS, CDR2 YFSETQ, per germline. J was trimmed by 7 bases and V by 2 bases; bases with no gene match: 3. The CDR3 DNA sequence: TGCGCCAGCAGCTTCGGACAGGGGGCAAATACGCAGTATTTT. Translated, it gives CASSFGQGANTQYF.

This rearrangement joins TRBV2 to TRBJ1-1, with D unresolved. Looked up from germline, CDR1 is SNHLY and CDR2 is FYNNEI. The CDR3 is made up of 15 amino acids. Trimming shortened V by 4 bases and J by 1 base, and 13 bases separated the two germline ends. CDR3 DNA: TGTGCCAGCAGTGGGCCAGACACGTCGAACACTGAAGCTTTCTTT. Its protein product is CASSGPDTSNTEAFF.

V and J are TRBV6-1 and TRBJ2-3, with TRBD1 matching over 10 bases. J lost 2 bases, V lost 3 bases, and 5 bases had no gene match. CDR1 is MNHNS and CDR2 is SASEGT in the germline V gene. The CDR3 has 16 residues. The CDR3 DNA is TGTGCCAGCAGTGACCGGACAGGGGGGACCACAGATACGCAGTATTTT. As protein: CASSDRTGGTTDTQYF.

The chain carries TRBV2 and TRBJ1-4; no clear D gene. V lost 5 bases, J lost 4 bases, and 8 bases lay in between. This CDR3 has 13 residues. Looked up from germline, CDR1 is SNHLY and CDR2 is FYNNEI. DNA of the CDR3: TGTGCCAGCAGTCAACACCATAATGAAAAACTGTTTTTT. Protein sequence: CASSQHHNEKLFF. Using reference TRBV2 and TRBJ1-4 for the parts outside the CDR3, the full variable domain is EPEVTQTPSHQVTQMGQEVILRCVPISNHLYFYWYRQILGQKVEFLVSFYNNEISEKSEIFDDQFSVERPDGSNFTLKIRSTKLEDSAMYFCASSQHHNEKLFFGSGTQLSVL.

The genes are TRBV7-2 and TRBJ2-1, with TRBD2 matching 8 bases. The germline V gene encodes CDR1 SGHTA and CDR2 FQGNSA. V was pared by 5 bases and J by 8 bases, with 8 bases of the junction left unmatched. The CDR3 runs 14 residues. DNA of the CDR3: TGTGCCAGCAGCATTGGACTAGCATCGGATGAGCAGTTCTTC. It yields the protein CASSIGLASDEQFF.

J is TRBJ1-2 and V is TRBV7-2, with D possibly matching TRBD1 (5 bases). The germline gives CDR1 SGHTA, CDR2 FQGNSA. The CDR3 consists of 13 residues. The germline V and J ends were trimmed by 5 bases and 7 bases, with 14 bases remaining between them. CDR3 in amino acids: CASSLRRGGGYTF. DNA for the CDR3: TGTGCCAGCAGCCTACGGAGGGGCGGTGGCTACACCTTC. The complete variable domain, with remaining parts taken from reference TRBV7-2 and TRBJ1-2, reads GAGVSQSPSNKVTEKGKDVELRCDPISGHTALYWYRQSLGQGLEFLIYFQGNSAPDKSGLPSDRFSAERTGGSVSTLTIQRTQQEDSAVYLCASSLRRGGGYTFGSGTRLTVV.

The chain recombines TRBV6-6 with TRBJ2-3; D unresolved. The V end was cut by 0 bases, the J end by 0 bases, with 7 bases between. The CDR3 extends over 15 amino acids. The V gene's germline CDR1 is MNHNY and CDR2 SVGAGI (reference sequence). The CDR3 protein is CASSYSGRSTDTQYF. The CDR3 DNA is TGTGCCAGCAGTTACTCGGGCAGAAGCACAGATACGCAGTATTTT.

This clone was detected once. The chain uses TRBV7-2 and TRBJ1-2; possibly TRBD1 for D (5 bases). Per germline, CDR1 SGHTA and CDR2 FQGNSA. V shed 1 base and J shed 4 bases, with 7 bases lying between them. The CDR3 is 13 amino acids. The CDR3 nucleotides are TGTGCCAGCAGCTTAGGTGGGGCCTATGGCTACACCTTC. Amino acid sequence: CASSLGGAYGYTF. Full variable domain (rest looked up from reference TRBV7-2 and TRBJ1-2): GAGVSQSPSNKVTEKGKDVELRCDPISGHTALYWYRQSLGQGLEFLIYFQGNSAPDKSGLPSDRFSAERTGGSVSTLTIQRTQQEDSAVYLCASSLGGAYGYTFGSGTRLTVV.

V and J are TRBV6-2 or TRBV6-3 and TRBJ2-5; D possibly corresponds to TRBD1 (5 bases). The CDR3 is 17 amino acids. V gave up 0 bases and J gave up 0 bases, with 14 bases separating them. Germline CDR1 reads MNHEY; CDR2 reads SVGEGT. As DNA, the CDR3 is TGTGCCAGCAGTTACTCGTTGCAGGGTAGCTACCAAGAGACCCAGTACTTC. Its translation: CASSYSLQGSYQETQYF.